This TCR beta chain originates from a study of T cells in Graves' hyperthyroidism and ophthalmopathy. From germline, CDR1 is SNHLY and CDR2 FYNNEI. V lost 4 bases and J 2 bases, leaving 15 bases between the germline ends. The CDR3 is 15 amino acids. Amplification yielded TCR beta CDR3 regions, with RNA transcripts as the source. The HTBI primer set drove a first-round RT-PCR of the TCR CDR3. Using its own MiXCR run on the multiplex PCR reads, TCRdb lists one record per CDR3 protein. This table holds a few hundred thousand distinct CDR3 sequences, around 20% found once. Sequenced: blood. The chain combines TRBV2 with TRBJ2-7; tentatively, D is TRBD1 (5 bases). This TCR came from a man between 18 and 35 years old with Graves' hyperthyroidism. The CDR3 region has the DNA TGTGCCAGCAGTGTGTCCGCTCAGGGCACCTACGAGCAGTACTTC. Amino acids: CASSVSAQGTYEQYF.